This TCR beta chain stems from a study of ipilimumab plus nivolumab after autologous stem cell transplantation. Study information: The myeloma group: high-risk transplant-naive, or relapse within 3 years after first autologous transplant.

General study points: The authors say TCR, Treg and microbiome findings warrant further study.

This clone has a handful of counts. The antigen is not known. Ipilimumab, 1 mg/kg, started 14 to 28 days after autologous transplant. There are 11 residues in the CDR3. V lost 7 bases to trimming and J lost 4 bases, with 7 bases between them. CDR1 and CDR2 (germline): MDHEN, SYDVKM. Only in-frame clones appear in the TCRdb table, and some are missing; sequencing was by immunoSEQ multiplex PCR. The table lists some 45,000 clones, approximately 90% of them singletons. J is TRBJ1-2 and V is TRBV28; D uncertain. The TCR comes from a male donor with multiple myeloma. The sequenced sample was PBMCs, obtained in a trial of ipilimumab plus nivolumab as post-transplant consolidation. Written as DNA, the CDR3 is TGTGCCAGCACGAGGAGCTATGGCTACACCTTC. Translating gives CASTRSYGYTF.